This record looks at one T cell receptor (beta chain) sequence and its context. The CDR3 contains 16 residues. CDR1 MGHDK and CDR2 SYGVNS come from the germline V gene. V dropped 6 bases and J dropped 1 base, with 18 bases sitting between them. The sample is drawn from a study of blood T cell repertoires in COVID-19. The wider study: The study drew acute and convalescent COVID-19 samples from the United States, Italy and Spain. PBMCs, B-cell-depleted T cells, or T cells were the source of the cDNA or gDNA that made up the material.

In the original processing: Scientists estimated how many nucleated cells there were by amplifying reference gene primers. Sequencing was performed with immunoSEQ multiplex PCR; in TCRdb, only in-frame clones are kept and a portion is missing. For V, J and clone size, that table is used; D and trimming come from the DNA. The table has more than 12,000 clones, roughly 89% seen once. Sequencing was carried out using peripheral blood. This receptor was identified in a human donor in a cohort sampled during active COVID-19. The rearrangement joins TRBV25-1 to TRBJ1-1; D is perhaps TRBD1 (5 bases). The CDR3 loop reads CASSGAFGQGNTEAFF. DNA of the CDR3: TGTGCCAGCAGCGGAGCCTTTGGGCAGGGGAACACTGAAGCTTTCTTT.